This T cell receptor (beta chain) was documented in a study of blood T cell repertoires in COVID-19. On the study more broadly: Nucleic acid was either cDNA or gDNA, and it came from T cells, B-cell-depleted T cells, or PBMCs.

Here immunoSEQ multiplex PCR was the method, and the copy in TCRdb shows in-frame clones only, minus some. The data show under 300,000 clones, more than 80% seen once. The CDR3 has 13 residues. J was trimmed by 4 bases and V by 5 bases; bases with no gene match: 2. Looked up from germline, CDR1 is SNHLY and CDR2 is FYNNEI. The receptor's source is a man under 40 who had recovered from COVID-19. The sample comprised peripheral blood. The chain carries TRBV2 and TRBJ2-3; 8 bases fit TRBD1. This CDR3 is CASSSQGADTQYF. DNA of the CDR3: TGTGCCAGCAGTTCACAGGGGGCAGATACGCAGTATTTT.